These T cell receptor beta chains were read from a single sample in a study of vaccination and CD4 T cells after COVID-19. No antigen is known for these receptors. TCRdb redid the calling of the PCR reads with MiXCR, one entry per CDR3 protein. The data contain roughly 10,000 distinct CDR3 sequences, roughly 50% of them singletons. The sample was CD4+ T cells from blood, cultured in vitro. These receptor sequences come from a human donor in good health. Both conserved end residues are part of each CDR3. Fields, in order: D gene, J gene, V gene, clone size, CDR3 DNA, CDR3 protein. A D gene is named only where the DNA matches it firmly. Clone size, where shown, is once, few, many, or a class for clones that have expanded.

D gene: NA
J gene: TRBJ2-2
V gene: TRBV5-1
clone size: NA
CDR3 DNA: TGCGCCAGCATGTCGACAGCGAACACCGGGGAGCTGTTTTTT
CDR3 protein: CASMSTANTGELFF

D gene: NA
J gene: TRBJ1-5
V gene: TRBV19
clone size: NA
CDR3 DNA: TGTGCCAGTAGGTTACATGCGGAGGGGAGCAATCAGCCCCAGCATTTT
CDR3 protein: CASRLHAEGSNQPQHF

D gene: NA
J gene: TRBJ1-1
V gene: TRBV28
clone size: NA
CDR3 DNA: TGTGCCAGCAAAAGGGGGGGCGCGAACACTGAAGCTTTCTTT
CDR3 protein: CASKRGGANTEAFF

D gene: NA
J gene: TRBJ2-2
V gene: TRBV6-5
clone size: few
CDR3 DNA: TGTGCCAGCAGTTACTCGACAGTAAACACCGGGGAGCTGTTTTTT
CDR3 protein: CASSYSTVNTGELFF

D gene: NA
J gene: TRBJ2-1
V gene: TRBV6-1
clone size: once
CDR3 DNA: TGTGCCAGCAGCTTTCAGGGGCATGAGCAGTTCTTC
CDR3 protein: CASSFQGHEQFF

D gene: TRBD1
J gene: TRBJ2-7
V gene: TRBV10-3
clone size: once
CDR3 DNA: TGTGCCATCAGAGGACAGGGATACGAGCAGTACTTC
CDR3 protein: CAIRGQGYEQYF

D gene: NA
J gene: TRBJ1-3
V gene: TRBV30
clone size: NA
CDR3 DNA: TGTGCCTGGAGTGTACTAGGGAGCGGCACCATATATTTT
CDR3 protein: CAWSVLGSGTIYF

D gene: NA
J gene: TRBJ2-7
V gene: TRBV7-6
clone size: NA
CDR3 DNA: TGTGCCAGCAGCAGGGGGAAGGGTCTGTCCTACGAGCAGTACTTC
CDR3 protein: CASSRGKGLSYEQYF

D gene: TRBD1
J gene: TRBJ2-4
V gene: TRBV28
clone size: NA
CDR3 DNA: TGTGCCAGCAGGACTCGCAGGGGGAACATTCAGTACTTC
CDR3 protein: CASRTRRGNIQYF

D gene: NA
J gene: TRBJ2-4
V gene: TRBV4-1
clone size: NA
CDR3 DNA: TGCGCCAGCAGCCGAGAAGCCAAAAACATTCAGTACTTC
CDR3 protein: CASSREAKNIQYF

D gene: NA
J gene: TRBJ1-1
V gene: TRBV6-4
clone size: few
CDR3 DNA: TGTGCCAGCAGTAGGGGAGGGAACACTGAAGCTTTCTTT
CDR3 protein: CASSRGGNTEAFF

D gene: NA
J gene: TRBJ2-7
V gene: TRBV7-2
clone size: NA
CDR3 DNA: TGTGCCAGCAGCAATCCTCCTTTGGACGAGCAGTACTTC
CDR3 protein: CASSNPPLDEQYF

D gene: NA
J gene: TRBJ2-7
V gene: TRBV20-1
clone size: NA
CDR3 DNA: TGCAGTGCTATTTCCGGGCAGGGCTCCTACGAGCAGTACTTC
CDR3 protein: CSAISGQGSYEQYF